These 2 T cell receptor beta chains were all obtained from the same sample, sequenced in a study of blood T cell repertoires in COVID-19 (dated by TCRdb to the early 2020s). Library prep was done by the immunoSEQ multiplex PCR assay. In TCRdb, the immuneACCESS table is reduced to in-frame sequences with V and J assigned. These tables do not hold every clone; where another copy was compared, an unresolved V gene accounts for under half, and the others remain unexplained. The sample has about 300,000 clones on record, about 87% of them singletons. The ten largest clones add up to about 1.2% of the sample. Sequencing was done on a sample of peripheral blood. These TCRs come from a man between 65 and 85 years old with acute or convalescent COVID-19.

This clone showed up just a few times. V and J are TRBV10-1 and TRBJ2-1; tentatively, D is TRBD1 (6 bases). The CDR3 spans 16 residues. V shed 6 bases and J shed 0 bases, with 15 bases lying between them. Germline loops: CDR1 WNHNN, CDR2 SYGVQD (reference sequence). The CDR3: CASSDYRASSYNEQFF. The DNA for the CDR3 is TGCGCCAGCAGCGATTACAGGGCGAGCTCCTACAATGAGCAGTTCTTC.

The V gene is TRBV23-1, the J gene TRBJ2-3; the D gene is possibly TRBD1 (6 bases). TRBV23-1 has ORF status, its function being uncertain. The ends were cut back, 2 bases at V and 3 bases at J, with 12 bases in the middle. This CDR3 is built from 15 residues. CDR3 DNA sequence: TGCGCCAGCAGTCAAGGAACAGGGATTACAGATACGCAGTATTTT. Its protein is CASSQGTGITDTQYF.